The 5 T cell receptor beta chains in this list originate from one sample, sequenced in a study of T cells in tuberculosis (dated by TCRdb to the late 2010s). Receptors were amplified or captured by the immunoSEQ multiplex PCR assay. The immuneACCESS repertoire file appears here via TCRdb, limited to in-frame rearrangements. These files lack a portion of the clones; in checked studies, under half of the deficit traces to unresolved V genes, and the cause of the others is not known. The sample table contains tens of thousands of clones; only one count was recorded for about 90% of them. Jointly, the top ten make up roughly 6.6% of the sample. This specimen's time point label, per the study, means: new active TB diagnosis, blood taken before or within 7 days of starting treatment. Specimen: PBMCs, collected at tuberculosis diagnosis. These receptors all come from an adult with tuberculosis.

The genes are TRBV19 and TRBJ1-4; 9 positions agree with TRBD1. Trimming cost V 1 base and J 3 bases; bases outside gene matches: 9. The germline V gene encodes CDR1 LNHDA and CDR2 SQIVND (reference sequence). The length of the CDR3 is 18 residues. CDR3 protein: CASSIGGTGSRSNEKLFF. The CDR3 region has the DNA TGTGCCAGTAGTATAGGAGGGACAGGGAGTCGATCTAATGAAAAACTGTTTTTT.

The rearrangement joins TRBV30 to TRBJ1-6, with TRBD1 identical over 7 bases. CDR3 length: 14 amino acids. Germline CDR1 GTSNPN, CDR2 SVGIG (reference sequence). J lost 3 bases, V lost 4 bases, and 3 bases had no gene match. CDR3 residues: CAWTGTVYNSPLHF. The CDR3 DNA sequence: TGTGCCTGGACCGGGACAGTCTATAATTCACCCCTCCACTTT.

V gene TRBV13 combines with J gene TRBJ2-1; D perhaps matches TRBD1 (6 bases). Trimming pared 4 bases from V and 9 bases from J, leaving 10 bases between. Germline V CDR1 and CDR2: PRHDT, FYEKMQ (reference sequence). The CDR3 runs 12 residues. The CDR3 region is CASSSNRAEQFF. The DNA for the CDR3 is TGTGCCAGCAGCTCGAACAGGGCTGAGCAGTTCTTC.

The chain is built from TRBV19 and TRBJ2-2; 9 bases line up with TRBD1. CDR1 is LNHDA, CDR2 SQIVND, per germline (reference sequence). The CDR3 has 15 amino acids. The J segment lost 4 bases and the V segment lost 5 bases, leaving 5 bases of the junction unmatched. The CDR3 DNA sequence: TGTGCCAGTAGTGTCCTGACAGGGGGCACCGGGGAGCTGTTTTTT. Residues: CASSVLTGGTGELFF.

The chain joins TRBV19 to TRBJ1-2; D not resolved. Germline V gene data show CDR1 as LNHDA and CDR2 as SQIVND (reference sequence). The CDR3 is 13 amino acids. The V end was cut by 1 base, the J end by 8 bases, with 11 bases between. In nucleotides, the CDR3 is TGTGCCAGTAGTATAGCGCGAGGGATGGGCTACACCTTC. It codes for CASSIARGMGYTF.